This T cell receptor beta chain was recorded in a study of cytomegalovirus exposure and HLA in healthy donors. In the PCR, 60 Vbeta and 13 Jbeta primers were used. The assay was immunoSEQ multiplex PCR, and TCRdb's table has in-frame clones only and misses some. Found here are over 20,000 clones, roughly 70% of them singletons; the top ten hold 4% to 4.5%. V lost 9 bases to trimming and J lost 5 bases; unmatched junction nucleotides: 19. The CDR3 spans 20 residues. Looked up from germline, CDR1 is LNHDA and CDR2 is SQIVND (reference sequence). Donors counted as nominally healthy when sampled, yet unrecorded immune exposures were likely.

The receptor was derived from a woman between 50 and 59 years old in good health and CMV-seronegative. Sequenced sample: PBMCs. The rearrangement joins TRBV19 to TRBJ2-1, with 16 bases fitting TRBD2. CDR3 residues: CASRNYGTSGGASSHNEQFF. In nucleotides, the CDR3 is TGTGCCAGCAGGAATTACGGGACTAGCGGGGGGGCTTCTTCCCACAATGAGCAGTTCTTC. Using reference TRBV19 and TRBJ2-1 for the parts outside the CDR3, the full variable domain is DGGITQSPKYLFRKEGQNVTLSCEQNLNHDAMYWYRQDPGQGLRLIYYSQIVNDFQKGDIAEGYSVSREKKESFPLTVTSAQKNPTAFYLCASRNYGTSGGASSHNEQFFGPGTRLTVL.